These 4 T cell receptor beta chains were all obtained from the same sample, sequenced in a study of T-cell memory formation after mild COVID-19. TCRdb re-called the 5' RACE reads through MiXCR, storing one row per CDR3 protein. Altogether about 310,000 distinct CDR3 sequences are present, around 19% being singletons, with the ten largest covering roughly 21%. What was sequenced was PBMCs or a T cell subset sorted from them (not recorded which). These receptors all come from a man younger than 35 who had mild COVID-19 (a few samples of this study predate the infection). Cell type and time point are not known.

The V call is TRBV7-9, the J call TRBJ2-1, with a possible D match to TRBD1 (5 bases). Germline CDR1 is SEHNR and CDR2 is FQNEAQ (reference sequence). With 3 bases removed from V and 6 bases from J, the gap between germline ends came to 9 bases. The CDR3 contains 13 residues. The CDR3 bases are TGTGCCAGCAGCTTCACAGGCCCCAATGAGCAGTTCTTC. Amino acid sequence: CASSFTGPNEQFF.

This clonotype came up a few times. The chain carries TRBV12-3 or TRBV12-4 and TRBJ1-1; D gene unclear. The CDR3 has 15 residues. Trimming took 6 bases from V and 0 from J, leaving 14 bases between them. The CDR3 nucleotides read TGTGCCAGCAGCCCGAGGAGTTCCATGAACACTGAAGCTTTCTTT. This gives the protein CASSPRSSMNTEAFF.

The CDR3 DNA reads TGTGCCAGCAGTGAAGCGGCCTACCAGAATGAGCAGTACGTC. Protein sequence: CASSEAAYQNEQYV. The J gene is TRBJ2-7, the V gene TRBV6-1; D is ambiguous. There are 14 residues in the CDR3. Trimming left V 0 bases short and J 7 bases short, with 13 bases between. Germline-derived CDR1 and CDR2 are MNHNS and SASEGT.

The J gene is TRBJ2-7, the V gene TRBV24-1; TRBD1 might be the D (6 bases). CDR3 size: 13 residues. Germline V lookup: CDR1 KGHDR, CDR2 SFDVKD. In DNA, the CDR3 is TGTGCAGCCCCCGGGACACAGTCCTACGAGCAGTACTTC. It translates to CAAPGTQSYEQYF.